The subject of this entry is one TCR beta chain. This entry comes from a study of control samples from healthy donors and cancer patients. The CDR3 spans 14 residues. In germline, CDR1 is LNHDA, CDR2 SQIVND (reference sequence). V lost 3 bases, J lost 3 bases, and 12 bases lay in between. Profiled with immunoSEQ multiplex PCR; TCRdb holds only in-frame clones, not every one. The sample shows 110,000 to 150,000 clones, about nine tenths of them seen only once. The J gene is TRBJ2-7, the V gene TRBV19; D possibly corresponds to TRBD2 (6 bases). The source of this sequence is a man aged 25 to 40 in good health. Sequencing was performed on blood. CDR3: CASSMTPGGYEQYF. The CDR3 bases are TGTGCCAGTAGTATGACACCCGGGGGCTACGAGCAGTACTTC.